This note documents a single T cell receptor (beta chain) sequence. TCRdb keeps only in-frame clones here, not all; method: immunoSEQ multiplex PCR. This sample yields approximately 79,000 clones, of which 97% are seen a single time; about 0.29% belongs to the top ten. The CDR3 extends over 14 amino acids. The germline CDR1 and CDR2 sequences are SEHNR and FQNEAQ (reference sequence). With 6 bases removed from V and 2 bases from J, the gap between germline ends came to 13 bases. The data belong to a study of technical replicates of blood from a handful of donors. The sample comprised T cells isolated from PBMCs. The sequence was collected from a human donor in good health. The rearrangement links TRBV7-9 to TRBJ1-2; D unresolved. The CDR3 coding sequence is TGTGCCAGCAGGCCTACCGGGGAAAACTATGGCTACACCTTC. This sequence encodes CASRPTGENYGYTF.